Reported below is one TCR beta chain. Germline CDR1 is DFQATT and CDR2 is SNEGSKA (reference sequence). The CDR3 runs to 17 residues. Researchers prepared the TRB cDNA libraries using 5' RACE with UMI labels. TCRdb re-called the 5' RACE reads and gives one entry per CDR3 protein, without DNA. This table holds 5,000 to 6,500 distinct CDR3 sequences. Every CD8+ T cell subset underwent triplicate sorting at 250,000 to 300,000 cells apiece. Naive CD8+ T cells showed a CD45RO-CCR7+CD27+CD95- phenotype. This specimen belongs to a study of CXCR3-negative and CXCR3-positive naive CD8 T cells. The genes are TRBV20-1 and TRBJ2-3; there is no DNA to check the TCRdb D call of TRBD2. What was sequenced was naive CXCR3- CD8+ T cells from blood. The subset here: CD45RO-CCR7+CD27+CD95- naive CD8+ T cells lacking CXCR3 (TNR3-). The origin of this receptor is a human donor in good health. Some clones in this sample may be carry-over from other donors' samples. This CDR3 is CSASDLAGLGVTDTQYF.